Listed here are 32 T cell receptor beta chains from one sample, sequenced in a study of CD8 T cells in Susac syndrome. The RNA input was about 0.5 to 1 ug, and it was reverse transcribed with random hexamers. TCRdb re-called the immunoSEQ multiplex PCR reads through MiXCR, storing one row per CDR3 protein. Of some 100,000 distinct CDR3 sequences listed, about 95% are singletons. What was sequenced was CD8+ T cells from PBMCs. These receptor sequences come from a human donor with Susac syndrome.

The chain links TRBV6-4 to TRBJ1-2; D is uncertain. Trimming removed 6 bases at V and 8 bases at J, with 22 bases between. The CDR3 runs 15 residues. Germline V gene lookup returns CDR1 MRHNA and CDR2 SNTAGT. CDR3 coding DNA: TGTGCCAGCAGCGGATACCCGGAGTGGTCTGGAGGCTACACCTTC. Encoded protein: CASSGYPEWSGGYTF.

The gene calls are TRBV9 and TRBJ2-7, with D possibly being TRBD2 (7 bases). The germline CDR1 and CDR2 sequences are SGDLS and YYNGEE. Trimming removed 0 bases from V and 4 bases from J, with 14 bases in between. This CDR3 comprises 15 residues. CDR3 sequence (DNA): TGTGCCAGCAGCGTAGGGGAGGGGGGGCCGTACGAGCAGTACTTC. Residues: CASSVGEGGPYEQYF.

The V call is TRBV19, the J call TRBJ1-1, with D unclear. Looked up from germline, CDR1 is LNHDA and CDR2 is SQIVND (reference sequence). The CDR3 has 13 residues. Trimming removed 9 bases at V and 1 base at J, with 12 bases between. The CDR3: CASGRTWNTEAFF. Written as DNA, the CDR3 is TGTGCCAGCGGTCGGACCTGGAACACTGAAGCTTTCTTT. Drawing the rest from reference TRBV19 and TRBJ1-1, the complete variable domain is DGGITQSPKYLFRKEGQNVTLSCEQNLNHDAMYWYRQDPGQGLRLIYYSQIVNDFQKGDIAEGYSVSREKKESFPLTVTSAQKNPTAFYLCASGRTWNTEAFFGQGTRLTVV.

The V gene is TRBV28, the J gene TRBJ2-1, with D perhaps assigned TRBD1 or TRBD2 (5 bases each). Germline lookup yields CDR1 MDHEN and CDR2 SYDVKM. The CDR3 spans 17 residues. The V end lost 1 base, the J end lost 0 bases, and 13 bases lay between the germline ends. The DNA of the CDR3 is TGTGCCAGCAGTTTATATCCCCCAGGGAGCTCCTACAATGAGCAGTTCTTC. It specifies CASSLYPPGSSYNEQFF.

The CDR3 sequence: CASGTTSTDTQYF. The CDR3 DNA is TGTGCCAGCGGGACTACTAGCACAGATACGCAGTATTTT. The J gene is TRBJ2-3, the V gene TRBV27; 7 positions agree with TRBD2. CDR1 and CDR2 (germline): MNHEY, SMNVEV (reference sequence). V dropped 8 bases and J dropped 0; count of bases not matched to a gene: 2. This CDR3 comprises 13 residues.

V gene TRBV29-1 combines with J gene TRBJ1-1; D uncertain. Trimming left V 4 bases short and J 3 bases short, with 12 bases between. Germline CDR1 and CDR2: SQVTM and ANQGSEA. The CDR3 totals 13 residues. This CDR3 reads CSVGLASYTEAFF. In DNA, the CDR3 is TGCAGCGTTGGCCTGGCCAGCTACACTGAAGCTTTCTTT.

The CDR3 bases are TGTGCCAGCAGTGAGGAGGTCGATGGTCCCTATGGCTACACCTTC. This gives the protein CASSEEVDGPYGYTF. The chain employs TRBV6-2 or TRBV6-3 and TRBJ1-2; D call uncertain. CDR3 size: 15 residues. V dropped 5 bases and J dropped 4 bases, with 17 bases sitting between them. Germline-derived CDR1 and CDR2 are MNHEY and SVGEGT.

The genes are TRBV12-3 or TRBV12-4 and TRBJ2-5; 7 bases fit TRBD2. The CDR3 contains 12 residues. The V and J ends lost 5 bases and 4 bases, in that order; junction bases with no gene match: 1. CDR3 DNA sequence: TGTGCCAGCAGTAGACTAGCAGAGACCCAGTACTTC. Its translation is CASSRLAETQYF.

The chain joins TRBV18 to TRBJ2-7, with D maybe TRBD2 (5 bases). The CDR3 runs 13 residues. Germline CDR1 KGHSH, CDR2 LQKENI. V lost 3 bases and J lost 5, with 11 bases in between. DNA of the CDR3: TGTGCCAGCTCACCCGACGGAGGCCACGAGCAGTACTTC. It translates to CASSPDGGHEQYF.

CDR3 coding DNA: TGCGCCAGCACCAGGCGAGGAGGAGACACCGGGGAGCTGTTTTTT. Its translation is CASTRRGGDTGELFF. The rearrangement uses TRBV5-1 and TRBJ2-2; D is possibly TRBD2 (5 bases). Trimming stripped 6 bases from V and 3 bases from J, with 15 bases between. The CDR3 totals 15 residues. The V gene's germline CDR1 is SGHRS and CDR2 YFSETQ.

The chain is built from TRBV2 and TRBJ2-1; D remains unclear. CDR1 is SNHLY, CDR2 FYNNEI, per germline. The CDR3 covers 14 residues. Trimming took off 4 bases at V and 0 bases at J, with 7 bases between the two ends. CDR3 amino acids: CASSGRSSYNEQFF. The DNA of the CDR3 is TGTGCCAGCAGTGGGCGGAGCTCCTACAATGAGCAGTTCTTC.

The chain employs TRBV6-4 and TRBJ2-3; 9 nucleotides agree with TRBD2. CDR1 is MRHNA, CDR2 SNTAGT, per germline. V gave up 2 bases and J gave up 0 bases; unmatched junction bases: 0. This CDR3 is built from 15 residues. CDR3 sequence reads: CASSDSGGSTDTQYF. CDR3 DNA sequence: TGTGCCAGCAGTGACAGCGGGGGGAGCACAGATACGCAGTATTTT.

J is TRBJ1-2 and V is TRBV29-1; D is uncertain. CDR1 is SQVTM and CDR2 is ANQGSEA in the germline V gene. The V end was cut by 8 bases, the J end by 2 bases, with 9 bases between. The CDR3 totals 11 residues. CDR3 in amino acids: CSIRHNYGYTF. CDR3 nucleotides: TGCAGCATAAGACACAACTATGGCTACACCTTC.

V usage is TRBV2 and J usage is TRBJ1-5; TRBD1 is a possible D gene (6 bases). Between the trimmed V and J ends, which lost 6 bases and 7 bases, there was a span of 16 bases. CDR1 and CDR2 (germline): SNHLY, FYNNEI. The CDR3 has 14 residues. Written as DNA, the CDR3 is TGTGCCAGCAGGCCGGAGGGGGAGAGCCAGCCCCAGCATTTT. This gives the protein CASRPEGESQPQHF.

There are a few counts of this clonotype. The CDR3 DNA follows: TGTGCCAGCAGCGTCACAGATACGCAGTATTTT. It is translated as CASSVTDTQYF. The V gene is TRBV14, the J gene TRBJ2-3; D call uncertain. The CDR3 totals 11 residues. Germline values: CDR1 SGHDN, CDR2 FVKESK. Trimming stripped 5 bases from V and 2 bases from J, with 2 bases between.

This rearrangement joins TRBV15 to TRBJ2-2; D may match TRBD1 or TRBD2 (7 bases each). The germline V and J ends were trimmed by 0 bases and 5 bases, with 22 bases remaining between them. CDR1 is LNHNV and CDR2 is YYDKDF in the germline V gene (reference sequence). CDR3 length: 19 residues. DNA of the CDR3: TGTGCCACCAGCAGAGATCCCCCGGGGGGACAGCACGAGACCGGGGAGCTGTTTTTT. This codes for CATSRDPPGGQHETGELFF.

CDR3 protein: CSATGPTYEQYF. The DNA of the CDR3 is TGCAGTGCTACAGGCCCTACCTACGAGCAGTACTTC. This chain links TRBV20-1 with TRBJ2-7, with unresolved D. Trimming removed 4 bases from V and 2 bases from J, with 9 bases in between. The CDR3 is made up of 12 amino acids. Germline V lookup: CDR1 DFQATT, CDR2 SNEGSKA (reference sequence).

The chain uses TRBV12-3 or TRBV12-4 and TRBJ2-2, with unresolved D. Trimming pared 6 bases from V and 5 bases from J, leaving 10 bases between. The CDR3 runs 13 residues. CDR3 sequence: CASRIGRTGELFF. The CDR3, as DNA: TGTGCCAGCAGAATCGGACGTACCGGGGAGCTGTTTTTT.

V usage is TRBV19 and J usage is TRBJ2-2; possibly TRBD2 for D (6 bases). Between the trimmed V and J ends, which lost 9 bases and 3 bases, there was a span of 17 bases. The CDR3 is 15 residues long. Germline-derived CDR1 and CDR2 are LNHDA and SQIVND (reference sequence). Here the CDR3 reads CASRTPGLYTGELFF. The CDR3 DNA reads TGTGCCAGCAGAACCCCGGGACTCTACACCGGGGAGCTGTTTTTT.

The gene calls are TRBV7-2 and TRBJ1-1; D remains ambiguous. Trimming pared 4 bases from V and 3 bases from J, leaving 15 bases between. The CDR3 sequence is 15 residues long. Germline lookup yields CDR1 SGHTA and CDR2 FQGNSA. This CDR3 is CASSSRLNADTEAFF. The DNA of the CDR3 is TGTGCCAGCAGCTCCCGCCTGAACGCGGACACTGAAGCTTTCTTT.

The V and J genes are TRBV4-1 and TRBJ2-3; 7 bases are a match to TRBD2. The V segment lost 1 base and the J segment 8 bases; nucleotides outside the gene matches: 12. Germline assignment: CDR1 MGHRA and CDR2 YSYEKL. The CDR3 runs 16 residues. The CDR3, as DNA: TGCGCCAGCAGCCAAGGGGCTGCGGGGCAGCGGGGTACGCAGTATTTT. This sequence encodes CASSQGAAGQRGTQYF.

The chain has TRBV29-1 and TRBJ2-2; possibly TRBD1 or TRBD2 for D (6 bases each). Germline V gene data show CDR1 as SQVTM and CDR2 as ANQGSEA. Trimming stripped 7 bases from V and 1 base from J, with 13 bases between. The CDR3 spans 14 residues. The CDR3 DNA reads as TGCAGCGGGCGGGGACAACTGAACACCGGGGAGCTGTTTTTT. The encoded protein is CSGRGQLNTGELFF.

The chain couples TRBV15 to TRBJ1-6; a possible D gene is TRBD1 (5 bases). There are 14 residues in the CDR3. The V end lost 0 bases, the J end lost 7 bases, and 7 bases lay between the germline ends. Germline loops: CDR1 LNHNV, CDR2 YYDKDF (reference sequence). CDR3 nucleotides: TGTGCCACCAGCAGAGATAAGGGGAATTCACCCCTCCACTTT. Amino acid sequence: CATSRDKGNSPLHF.

This chain links TRBV13 with TRBJ2-5; no definite D call. The CDR3 consists of 14 residues. Trimming stripped 5 bases from V and 4 bases from J, with 14 bases between. The germline V gene has CDR1 PRHDT and CDR2 FYEKMQ (reference sequence). The CDR3 loop is CASSPATASETQYF. CDR3 in DNA: TGTGCCAGCAGCCCAGCTACAGCATCAGAGACCCAGTACTTC.

The rearrangement links TRBV18 to TRBJ2-7; D is perhaps TRBD2 (5 bases). The CDR3 runs 14 residues. Germline CDR1 KGHSH, CDR2 LQKENI. Trimming pared 4 bases from V and 6 bases from J, leaving 16 bases between. CDR3 DNA sequence: TGTGCCAGCTCACTCCAACTAGATCGCGGCGAGCAGTACTTC. Protein sequence: CASSLQLDRGEQYF.

The chain has TRBV19 and TRBJ2-2; 7 bases align to TRBD1. The germline V gene has CDR1 LNHDA and CDR2 SQIVND (reference sequence). The V segment lost 5 bases and the J segment 1 base; nucleotides outside the gene matches: 10. The CDR3 covers 17 residues. Here the CDR3 DNA reads TGTGCCAGTAGTCCGAGGGGGCCATCCTTGAACACCGGGGAGCTGTTTTTT. Its translation: CASSPRGPSLNTGELFF.

The chain has TRBV5-1 and TRBJ1-1, with D tentatively TRBD1 (5 bases). The germline V gene encodes CDR1 SGHRS and CDR2 YFSETQ. This CDR3 is built from 13 residues. Trimming removed 2 bases at V and 4 bases at J, with 9 bases between. The CDR3: CASSFGDGTEAFF. The CDR3 DNA sequence: TGCGCCAGCAGCTTCGGGGACGGCACTGAAGCTTTCTTT. Full variable domain (remainder filled in from reference TRBV5-1 and TRBJ1-1): KAGVTQTPRYLIKTRGQQVTLSCSPISGHRSVSWYQQTPGQGLQFLFEYFSETQRNKGNFPGRFSGRQFSNSRSEMNVSTLELGDSALYLCASSFGDGTEAFFGQGTRLTVV.

The chain combines TRBV9 with TRBJ1-2; TRBD1 agrees at 10 bases. With V trimmed by 4 bases and J by 8 bases, 5 bases remained unmatched. Germline CDR1 SGDLS, CDR2 YYNGEE. The CDR3 runs 13 residues. CDR3 nucleotides: TGTGCCAGCAGCATCGGACAGGGGGAGGGCTACACCTTC. It translates to CASSIGQGEGYTF. The full variable domain, with the rest looked up from reference TRBV9 and TRBJ1-2, is DSGVTQTPKHLITATGQRVTLRCSPRSGDLSVYWYQQSLDQGLQFLIQYYNGEERAKGNILERFSAQQFPDLHSELNLSSLELGDSALYFCASSIGQGEGYTFGSGTRLTVV.

This clonotype has a single count. V is TRBV29-1 and J is TRBJ2-3, with D perhaps TRBD1 (6 bases). The ends were cut back, 3 bases at V and 2 bases at J, with 9 bases in the middle. This CDR3 contains 13 residues. The germline gives CDR1 SQVTM, CDR2 ANQGSEA. DNA for the CDR3: TGCAGCGTTGATGGACAGTACACAGATACGCAGTATTTT. Its translation is CSVDGQYTDTQYF.

V is TRBV4-1 and J is TRBJ2-2, with 8 bases matching TRBD2. Trimming took 7 bases from V and 5 from J; bases not matched to a gene: 3. Germline V gives CDR1 MGHRA, CDR2 YSYEKL. The CDR3 has 13 amino acids. In DNA form, the CDR3 reads TGCGCCAGCAAACGGGAGGGTACCGGGGAGCTGTTTTTT. This encodes CASKREGTGELFF.

J is TRBJ2-7 and V is TRBV4-2, with 11 bases matching TRBD2. CDR1 LGHNA and CDR2 YNFKEQ come from the germline V gene. With V trimmed by 0 bases and J by 6 bases, 4 bases remained unmatched. The CDR3 loop spans 15 amino acids. The CDR3 here is CASSQDHGTSGEQYF. The CDR3, as DNA: TGTGCCAGCAGCCAAGATCATGGGACTAGCGGCGAGCAGTACTTC.

The CDR3 region is CSVEDSYEQYF. As DNA, the CDR3 is TGCAGCGTTGAGGACAGCTACGAGCAGTACTTC. The chain employs TRBV29-1 and TRBJ2-7, with D maybe TRBD1 (6 bases). V was cut by 3 bases and J by 3 bases, with 6 bases left in between. Germline values: CDR1 SQVTM, CDR2 ANQGSEA. This CDR3 spans 11 amino acids.